The T cell receptor beta chain described here comes from a study of post-analysis software for immune sequencing data. Study details: Secondary progressive, relapsing-remitting and progressive-relapsing multiple sclerosis were among the included disease courses. Study observations and caveats: Normalized Chao1 diversity was significantly reduced in patients versus controls. There were five TRBV segments more frequent in patients than controls, and TRBV5-6, TRBV5-1 and TRBV20-1 were among them.

This clonotype was counted once. Its antigen is currently unknown. Unique molecular identifiers were present in the TCR beta cDNA libraries. TCRdb re-called the PCR reads with MiXCR, one entry per CDR3 protein. This table has roughly 620,000 distinct CDR3 sequences, 44% appearing once. V shed 4 bases and J shed 0 bases, with 13 bases lying between them. The CDR3 extends over 15 amino acids. In germline, CDR1 is MNHEY, CDR2 SMNVEV (reference sequence). The V and J genes are TRBV27 and TRBJ2-7, with a tentative D call TRBD1 (6 bases). The TCR sequence derives from a girl between 10 and 17 years old with multiple sclerosis. What was sequenced was blood. Here the CDR3 reads CASSYEGDISYEQYF. As DNA, the CDR3 is TGTGCCAGCAGTTATGAGGGGGACATCTCCTACGAGCAGTACTTC.